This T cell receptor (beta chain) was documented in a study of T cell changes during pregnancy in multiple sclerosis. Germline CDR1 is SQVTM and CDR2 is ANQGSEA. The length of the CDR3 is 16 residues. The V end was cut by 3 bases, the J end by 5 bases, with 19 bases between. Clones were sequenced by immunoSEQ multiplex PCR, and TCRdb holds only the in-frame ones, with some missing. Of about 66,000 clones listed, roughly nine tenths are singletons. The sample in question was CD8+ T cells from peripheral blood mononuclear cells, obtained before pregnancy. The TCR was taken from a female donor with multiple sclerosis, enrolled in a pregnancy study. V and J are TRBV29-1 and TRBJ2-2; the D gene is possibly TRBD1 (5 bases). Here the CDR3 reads CSVEKPEGAVTGELFF. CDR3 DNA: TGCAGCGTTGAGAAGCCCGAAGGGGCCGTAACCGGGGAGCTGTTTTTT.